This T cell receptor (beta chain) was sequenced in a study of blood T cells in healthy people across ages. Study at large: Template switching retrieved approximately one barcoded beta molecule for each two T cells.

The germline V and J ends were trimmed by 1 base and 1 base, with 8 bases remaining between them. This CDR3 contains 14 residues. The V gene's germline CDR1 is SGDLS and CDR2 YYNGEE. The use of a sample-barcoded 5' primer and a J-beta primer mix characterized a second PCR of roughly 7 to 12 cycles. Each CDR3 protein gets one entry after TCRdb re-called the 5' RACE reads with MiXCR. The sample carries some 1,800,000 distinct CDR3 sequences, approximately 40% recorded once. The sample holds a few counts of this clonotype. Peripheral blood samples of roughly 9.9 milliliters were drawn from each donor. In each sample, at least 7 million PBMCs were isolated.

Sequenced: blood. V usage is TRBV9 and J usage is TRBJ1-2, with D possibly TRBD1 on 6 matching bases. The sequence was obtained from a human donor in good health. CDR3 in DNA: TGTGCCAGCAGCGTAAACAGGGATAACTATGGCTACACCTTC. It encodes CASSVNRDNYGYTF.